One sample yielded the 18 T cell receptor beta chains listed below, sequenced in a study of OX40 agonist ivuxolimab in advanced cancers. TCRdb keeps only in-frame clones here, not all; method: immunoSEQ multiplex PCR. In the table there are around 40,000 clones, approximately 83% of which are singletons. Specimen: CD4+ or CD8+ T cells sorted from blood, collected in a trial of the OX40 agonist ivuxolimab. Receptor source: an adult with an advanced solid tumor such as melanoma, head and neck, liver or kidney cancer.

The chain is built from TRBV11-3 and TRBJ2-1; a weak D match, TRBD1 (6 bases). The CDR3 has 14 amino acids. Trimming removed 3 bases from V and 5 bases from J, with 11 bases in between. The germline V gene has CDR1 SGHNT and CDR2 YENEEA. CDR3 bases: TGTGCCAGCAGCTTCGGCGAGGGGGACAATGAGCAGTTCTTC. Protein product: CASSFGEGDNEQFF.

The J gene is TRBJ2-7, the V gene TRBV4-1; TRBD2 agrees at 13 bases. The CDR3 runs 16 residues. The V gene end was trimmed by 3 bases and the J gene end by 2 bases; junction bases not matched to a gene: 4. Germline CDR1 MGHRA, CDR2 YSYEKL. The CDR3 DNA follows: TGCGCCAGCAGCCATCCTGGACTAGCGGGGGCCTACGAGCAGTACTTC. Amino acid sequence: CASSHPGLAGAYEQYF.

V is TRBV28 and J is TRBJ2-7; tentatively, D is TRBD2 (6 bases). The CDR3 consists of 13 residues. V lost 6 bases, J lost 6 bases, and 15 bases lay in between. CDR1 and CDR2 from the germline V gene are MDHEN and SYDVKM. The CDR3 loop is CASSPAGFSEQYF. The DNA of the CDR3 is TGTGCCAGCAGCCCCGCGGGGTTTTCCGAGCAGTACTTC. Full variable domain (rest looked up from reference TRBV28 and TRBJ2-7): DVKVTQSSRYLVKRTGEKVFLECVQDMDHENMFWYRQDPGLGLRLIYFSYDVKMKEKGDIPEGYSVSREKKERFSLILESASTNQTSMYLCASSPAGFSEQYFGPGTRLTVT.

The chain uses TRBV6-1 and TRBJ2-7; 8 bases are shared with TRBD2. Germline CDR1 is MNHNS and CDR2 is SASEGT. V dropped 3 bases and J dropped 3; count of bases not matched to a gene: 4. This CDR3 is 14 amino acids long. Here the CDR3 reads CASSDPAGGYEQYF. CDR3 in DNA: TGTGCCAGCAGTGACCCTGCGGGAGGCTACGAGCAGTACTTC.

The genes are TRBV2 and TRBJ1-1; 8 positions match TRBD1. V lost 10 bases, J lost 4 bases, and 8 bases stayed unmatched. The CDR3 spans 13 residues. Per the germline V gene, CDR1 is SNHLY and CDR2 is FYNNEI. The CDR3 spells CATHGTGGTEAFF. CDR3 DNA sequence: TGTGCCACCCATGGAACAGGGGGCACTGAAGCTTTCTTT.

This clone was detected a few times. The V call is TRBV5-5, the J call TRBJ1-1; D might be TRBD1 (6 bases). Germline lookup yields CDR1 SGHKS and CDR2 YYEKEE (reference sequence). The V gene lost 4 bases and the J gene lost 5 bases, with 12 bases spanning the gap. The CDR3 contains 13 residues. CDR3 amino acids: CASSLNDRTEAFF. CDR3 nucleotide sequence: TGTGCCAGCAGCCTAAACGACAGGACTGAAGCTTTCTTT.

This clone was observed once. The genes are TRBV7-6 and TRBJ2-5; D tentatively fits TRBD1 or TRBD2 (5 bases each). Germline loops: CDR1 SGHVS, CDR2 FNYEAQ. The CDR3 contains 16 residues. The ends were cut back, 1 base at V and 2 bases at J, with 14 bases in the middle. In DNA, the CDR3 is TGTGCCAGCAGCTTAGGGGCGTTGGGGGTTCAAGAGACCCAGTACTTC. Its protein product is CASSLGALGVQETQYF.

J is TRBJ2-2 and V is TRBV21-1; the D call of TRBD2 is as the table states it, not checked on the DNA. TRBV21-1 is a recognized pseudogene. This CDR3 contains 17 residues. The CDR3 DNA sequence: TGTGCCAGCAGCAACGGTCCGACTCCCCCGCCGGGCGGGGAGCTGTTTTTT. Protein sequence: CASSNGPTPPPGGELFF.

The chain combines TRBV19 with TRBJ2-3, with TRBD1 as a possible D gene (6 bases). The V end was cut by 6 bases, the J end by 3 bases, with 10 bases between. Germline V CDR1 and CDR2: LNHDA, SQIVND (reference sequence). The CDR3 consists of 13 residues. Here the CDR3 reads CASRSGQTDTQYF. CDR3 bases: TGTGCCAGTAGATCCGGACAGACAGATACGCAGTATTTT. Full variable domain (outside the CDR3, taken from reference TRBV19 and TRBJ2-3): DGGITQSPKYLFRKEGQNVTLSCEQNLNHDAMYWYRQDPGQGLRLIYYSQIVNDFQKGDIAEGYSVSREKKESFPLTVTSAQKNPTAFYLCASRSGQTDTQYFGPGTRLTVL.

This chain links TRBV28 with TRBJ2-7; D is unclear. Germline V gene data show CDR1 as MDHEN and CDR2 as SYDVKM. Between the trimmed V and J ends, which lost 3 bases and 5 bases, there was a span of 17 bases. The length of the CDR3 is 15 residues. The CDR3: CASSFSGQPRDEQYF. CDR3 nucleotides: TGTGCCAGCAGTTTTTCTGGTCAGCCTAGGGACGAGCAGTACTTC.

In this sample, this clone turned up once. A junction boundary mismatches the germline segment, possibly from a read error. The V and J genes are TRBV7-2 and TRBJ2-5; D is unclear. The CDR3 contains 13 residues. Germline V lookup: CDR1 SGHTA, CDR2 FQGNSA. The CDR3 DNA is TGTGCCAGCAGCTTTTTGGGCCAAGAGACCCAGCACTTC. Translating it yields CASSFLGQETQHF.

The chain combines TRBV10-3 with TRBJ1-5, with D tentatively TRBD1 (6 bases). CDR1 and CDR2 from the germline V gene are ENHRY and SYGVKD. The CDR3 extends over 17 amino acids. V lost 2 bases and J lost 1, with 15 bases in between. The CDR3 bases are TGTGCCATCAGTGAGGCCCGGACAGCTTCAAGCAATCAGCCCCAGCATTTT. Protein sequence: CAISEARTASSNQPQHF.

The V call is TRBV10-3, the J call TRBJ2-2, with D hard to call. Per the germline V gene, CDR1 is ENHRY and CDR2 is SYGVKD. Trimming took 10 bases from V and 1 from J, leaving 13 bases between them. This CDR3 is built from 14 residues. The CDR3 DNA is TGTGCCACCTCGCCGGAATTGAACACCGGGGAGCTGTTTTTT. Amino acids: CATSPELNTGELFF.

This chain joins TRBV7-2 and TRBJ2-7; D is undetermined. V was pared by 2 bases and J by 7 bases, with 9 bases between. The CDR3 is 12 amino acids. Germline CDR1 reads SGHTA; CDR2 reads FQGNSA. As DNA, the CDR3 is TGTGCCAGCAGCTTACCCGGCCTAGAGCAGTACTTC. This codes for CASSLPGLEQYF.

This clone has only one observation. The rearrangement links TRBV2 to TRBJ2-7; D gene unclear. Germline assignment: CDR1 SNHLY and CDR2 FYNNEI. The ends were cut back, 6 bases at V and 7 bases at J, with 16 bases in the middle. CDR3 length: 13 amino acids. In DNA, the CDR3 is TGTGCCAGCAGACCCGGGTGGGCCCTTGAGCAGTACTTC. Amino acid sequence: CASRPGWALEQYF.

The CDR3 DNA follows: TGTGCCAGCAGTTACTCGGAGGCAACTGAAGCTTTCTTT. Translating it yields CASSYSEATEAFF. The chain links TRBV6-6 to TRBJ1-1; D is unclear. The germline gives CDR1 MNHNY, CDR2 SVGAGI (reference sequence). The CDR3 extends over 13 amino acids. Trimming took off 0 bases at V and 5 bases at J, with 7 bases between the two ends.

The rearrangement links TRBV10-3 to TRBJ1-6; TRBD1 might be the D (5 bases). The CDR3 is made up of 16 amino acids. CDR1 is ENHRY, CDR2 SYGVKD, per germline. The germline V and J ends were trimmed by 2 bases and 2 bases, with 10 bases remaining between them. The CDR3 loop is CAISERQGAYNSPLHF. The CDR3 DNA sequence: TGTGCCATCAGTGAGAGGCAGGGAGCCTATAATTCACCCCTCCACTTT.

The chain has TRBV6-1 and TRBJ1-1; unclear D gene. V dropped 2 bases and J dropped 3 bases, with 7 bases sitting between them. Per the germline V gene, CDR1 is MNHNS and CDR2 is SASEGT. The CDR3 is 13 amino acids. Here the CDR3 reads CASSESGYTEAFF. CDR3 DNA sequence: TGTGCCAGCAGTGAAAGCGGGTACACTGAAGCTTTCTTT.